Below, one T cell receptor beta chain is given with its context. This sample is drawn from a study of OX40 agonist ivuxolimab in advanced cancers. The CDR3 runs to 15 residues. Profiled with immunoSEQ multiplex PCR; TCRdb holds only in-frame clones, not every one. The sample consists of approximately 76,000 clones, nearly 95% of them appearing once. Blood specimens came from baseline, cycle 4 day 1, and cycle 7 day 1. The sequence was obtained from an adult with an advanced solid tumor such as melanoma, head and neck, liver or kidney cancer. V gene TRBV21-1 combines with J gene TRBJ2-5; TRBD1 is the table's D call, not checked against the DNA. TRBV21-1 is classified as a pseudogene. The material sequenced was CD4+ or CD8+ T cells sorted from blood, taken in a trial of the OX40 agonist ivuxolimab. The CDR3 loop reads CASSRTGSLTETQYF. The CDR3 DNA follows: TGTGCCAGCAGCAGGACAGGGTCGTTAACAGAGACCCAGTACTTC.